These T cell receptor beta chains were read from a single sample in a study of cytomegalovirus exposure and HLA in healthy donors. Profiling relied on immunoSEQ multiplex PCR, and the TCRdb table lists in-frame clones only, not all of them. The top ten clones hold under 3% of a sample with fewer than 120,000 clones, about four fifths of them seen once. Material: PBMCs. These receptors came from a woman aged 55-75 years in good health and CMV-seropositive. Each CDR3 is given with its conserved first and last residue. D genes are given only for firm matches.

v_gene: TRBV7-9; d_gene: .; j_gene: TRBJ2-2; CDR3aa: CSSSQVSSTGELFF
v_gene: TRBV6-5; d_gene: .; j_gene: TRBJ1-2; CDR3aa: CASSSRDSNGGYTF
v_gene: TRBV20-1; d_gene: .; j_gene: TRBJ1-2; CDR3aa: CSAKRGFGYTF
v_gene: TRBV6-5; d_gene: TRBD2; j_gene: TRBJ2-1; CDR3aa: CGAGVLNEQFF
v_gene: TRBV7-9; d_gene: TRBD1; j_gene: TRBJ2-7; CDR3aa: CSSSWTGYEQYF
v_gene: TRBV4-1; d_gene: .; j_gene: TRBJ2-7; CDR3aa: CASSPTLGYEQYF
v_gene: TRBV28; d_gene: TRBD1; j_gene: TRBJ2-5; CDR3aa: CASSSGTGVGETQYF
v_gene: TRBV7-7; d_gene: .; j_gene: TRBJ2-5; CDR3aa: CASSLGYQETQYF
v_gene: TRBV9; d_gene: TRBD2; j_gene: TRBJ2-1; CDR3aa: CASSAREGAYNEQFF
v_gene: TRBV6-5; d_gene: .; j_gene: TRBJ2-5; CDR3aa: CASSVQGSLGGTQYF
v_gene: TRBV2; d_gene: .; j_gene: TRBJ2-1; CDR3aa: CASSEALLVGDEQFF
v_gene: TRBV7-9; d_gene: TRBD2; j_gene: TRBJ2-1; CDR3aa: CASSTERENNEQFF
v_gene: TRBV10-3; d_gene: TRBD1; j_gene: TRBJ1-5; CDR3aa: CAISGTWAGGADSQPQHF
v_gene: TRBV5-6; d_gene: .; j_gene: TRBJ1-1; CDR3aa: CASSSQGMAAFF
v_gene: TRBV9; d_gene: .; j_gene: TRBJ1-4; CDR3aa: CASSPAATANEKLFF
v_gene: TRBV30; d_gene: .; j_gene: TRBJ2-7; CDR3aa: CAWRGTVTYEQYF
v_gene: TRBV9; d_gene: TRBD1; j_gene: TRBJ2-1; CDR3aa: CASSIRDRGDHEQFF
v_gene: TRBV6-5; d_gene: .; j_gene: TRBJ1-6; CDR3aa: CASSRVDSPLHF
v_gene: TRBV18; d_gene: .; j_gene: TRBJ1-4; CDR3aa: CASSQTVANGEKLFF
v_gene: TRBV5-1; d_gene: .; j_gene: TRBJ2-7; CDR3aa: CASRRTRDTVVVPYEQYF
v_gene: TRBV6-1; d_gene: .; j_gene: TRBJ1-2; CDR3aa: CASSEGGGLHYGYTF
v_gene: TRBV9; d_gene: TRBD2; j_gene: TRBJ2-1; CDR3aa: CASSSQTSGSYYNEQFF
v_gene: TRBV7-9; d_gene: .; j_gene: TRBJ2-3; CDR3aa: CSSSPPLGGATDTQYF
v_gene: TRBV7-8; d_gene: TRBD1; j_gene: TRBJ1-6; CDR3aa: CASSLSGGNSPLHF
v_gene: TRBV29-1; d_gene: TRBD1; j_gene: TRBJ2-1; CDR3aa: CSVPGGSSYNEQFF
v_gene: TRBV5-1; d_gene: TRBD1; j_gene: TRBJ1-3; CDR3aa: CASSEGQGNSGNTIYF
v_gene: TRBV19; d_gene: TRBD1; j_gene: TRBJ1-3; CDR3aa: CASSYGTVSGNTIYF
v_gene: TRBV6-6; d_gene: TRBD2; j_gene: TRBJ2-7; CDR3aa: CASTLEASGTLEQYF
v_gene: TRBV5-1; d_gene: TRBD2; j_gene: TRBJ2-1; CDR3aa: CASSPLAGGANEQFF
v_gene: TRBV9; d_gene: TRBD2; j_gene: TRBJ2-7; CDR3aa: CASSPRGLAGGSYEQYF
v_gene: TRBV7-9; d_gene: .; j_gene: TRBJ2-7; CDR3aa: CASSVIAYEQYF
v_gene: TRBV28; d_gene: TRBD2; j_gene: TRBJ2-7; CDR3aa: CASGGREASYEQYF
v_gene: TRBV9; d_gene: TRBD1; j_gene: TRBJ2-7; CDR3aa: CASSVSRDRGNEQYF